The sequence of this T cell receptor beta chain was determined in a study of cytotoxic CD8 clonotypes in ibrutinib-treated CLL. Libraries were prepared by immunoSEQ multiplex PCR; TCRdb keeps only in-frame clonotypes and omits some of them. The data contain about 140,000 clones, over 75% of them singletons. V lost 5 bases to trimming and J lost 5 bases, with 18 bases between them. The CDR3 length is 15 residues. CDR1 is MNHEY, CDR2 SMNVEV, per germline (reference sequence). This sequence was found in a human donor with chronic lymphocytic leukemia. The chain carries TRBV27 and TRBJ1-1, with a weak D call TRBD1 (5 bases). The specimen comprised PBMCs, sampled after 36 months of ibrutinib treatment. The CDR3 region has the DNA TGTGCCAGCAGTCCAAGGGAGGCAGGGTATACTGAAGCTTTCTTT. Residues: CASSPREAGYTEAFF.